The 9 T cell receptor beta chains below were found in one sample sequenced in a study of blood T cell repertoires in COVID-19. Data came from immunoSEQ multiplex PCR; TCRdb stores just in-frame clones and leaves some out. The data hold 95,000 to 120,000 clones, with approximately 85% observed a single time. The sequenced sample consisted of peripheral blood. These receptors all stem from a woman aged 55-75 years with COVID-19, enrolled during active disease.

On this clone: This sample also contains other DNA sequences that code for the same CDR3. The chain uses TRBV10-3 and TRBJ2-7; a weak D match, TRBD1 (5 bases). V was cut by 11 bases and J by 1 base, with 12 bases left in between. In germline, CDR1 is ENHRY, CDR2 SYGVKD. This CDR3 comprises 12 residues. DNA of the CDR3: TGTGCCCGCAATGACAGTTCCTACGAGCAGTACTTC. This sequence encodes CARNDSSYEQYF.

This clone was seen only once. The chain is built from TRBV10-3 and TRBJ2-3; 7 bases are shared with TRBD2. The CDR3 consists of 14 residues. V was clipped by 2 bases and J by 8 bases; unmatched bases: 7. Germline lookup yields CDR1 ENHRY and CDR2 SYGVKD. CDR3 protein: CAISEPRLAGTQYF. As DNA, the CDR3 is TGTGCCATCAGTGAGCCCAGACTAGCTGGTACGCAGTATTTT.

The count of this clone is one. The chain links TRBV18 to TRBJ1-2; possibly TRBD1 for D (5 bases). Trimming pared 5 bases from V and 4 bases from J, leaving 14 bases between. Germline lookup yields CDR1 KGHSH and CDR2 LQKENI. The CDR3 covers 14 residues. CDR3 loop: CASSNGQTSYGYTF. CDR3 DNA: TGTGCCAGCTCAAACGGACAAACGAGCTATGGCTACACCTTC.

The gene calls are TRBV4-3 and TRBJ1-5; 9 bases agree with TRBD1. Germline lookup yields CDR1 LGHNA and CDR2 YSLEER. The length of the CDR3 is 16 residues. V gave up 2 bases and J gave up 6 bases; unmatched junction bases: 8. The CDR3 sequence: CASSQRAQGAGQPQHF. The CDR3 nucleotides read TGCGCCAGCAGCCAACGGGCACAGGGGGCTGGTCAGCCCCAGCATTTT.

The chain uses TRBV7-8 and TRBJ2-1; 7 bases fit TRBD2. Germline V lookup: CDR1 SGHVS, CDR2 FQNEAQ. This CDR3 is built from 14 residues. Trimming removed 5 bases from V and 7 bases from J; junction bases left unmatched: 8. CDR3 protein: CASSRRLAGNEQFF. The CDR3 coding sequence is TGTGCCAGCAGCCGCAGACTAGCAGGTAATGAGCAGTTCTTC. Looking up the rest from reference TRBV7-8 and TRBJ2-1 gives the full variable domain: GAGVSQSPRYKVAKRGQDVALRCDPISGHVSLFWYQQALGQGPEFLTYFQNEAQLDKSGLPSDRFFAERPEGSVSTLKIQRTQQEDSAVYLCASSRRLAGNEQFFGPGTRLTVL.

The V gene is TRBV19, the J gene TRBJ2-5; 9 positions match TRBD1. CDR1 is LNHDA, CDR2 SQIVND, per germline (reference sequence). The CDR3 totals 14 residues. With 5 bases clipped from V and 3 bases from J, the junction kept 4 bases outside the gene matches. The CDR3 DNA follows: TGTGCCAGTAGTCGGACAGGGGTAAAAGAGACCCAGTACTTC. Its protein is CASSRTGVKETQYF. Together with reference TRBV19 and TRBJ2-5, the CDR3 gives the full variable domain: DGGITQSPKYLFRKEGQNVTLSCEQNLNHDAMYWYRQDPGQGLRLIYYSQIVNDFQKGDIAEGYSVSREKKESFPLTVTSAQKNPTAFYLCASSRTGVKETQYFGPGTRLLVL.

This clone was seen a handful of times. This chain joins TRBV18 and TRBJ1-6; a possible D gene is TRBD1 (6 bases). The CDR3 sequence is 17 residues long. Per the germline V gene, CDR1 is KGHSH and CDR2 is LQKENI. The V end lost 1 base, the J end lost 8 bases, and 18 bases lay between the germline ends. The CDR3 bases are TGTGCCAGCTCACCACTGACCCCCGGACAGCAGGATTCACCCCTCCACTTT. Its translation: CASSPLTPGQQDSPLHF.

V and J are TRBV18 and TRBJ2-1, with 7 bases matching TRBD1. The CDR3 loop spans 15 amino acids. CDR1 and CDR2 (germline): KGHSH, LQKENI. V shed 3 bases and J 5 bases; nucleotides not matched to a gene: 7. In DNA form, the CDR3 reads TGTGCCAGCTCACCGGGACAGAGTTTAAACAATGAGCAGTTCTTC. The encoded protein is CASSPGQSLNNEQFF.

This sequence joins TRBV20-1 and TRBJ1-2; no reliable D call. The CDR3 is 11 residues long. The germline V gene has CDR1 DFQATT and CDR2 SNEGSKA (reference sequence). Trimming shortened V by 6 bases and J by 4 bases, and 9 bases separated the two germline ends. The CDR3 protein is CSATEIYGYTF. CDR3 coding DNA: TGCAGTGCAACCGAGATCTATGGCTACACCTTC.